Presented here are 7 T cell receptor beta chains from one specimen sequenced in a study of blood T cells in healthy people across ages. With a J-beta primer mix and a sample-barcoded 5' primer, a second PCR ran roughly 7 to 11 cycles. One entry per CDR3 protein, called by TCRdb with MiXCR from the 5' RACE reads. The repertoire has approximately 800,000 distinct CDR3 sequences, 20% to 25% of them found once; the top ten carry 3.7%. These data were also filed under a second study, of T cells of mothers and their children.

Sample: blood. The source is a boy aged 5-17 years in good health.

The chain employs TRBV5-1 and TRBJ2-7; TRBD2 might be the D (5 bases). V lost 1 base and J lost 5, with 22 bases in between. The CDR3 length is 17 residues. CDR1 and CDR2 (germline): SGHRS, YFSETQ. Here the CDR3 DNA reads TGCGCCAGCAGCTTGATTTCTCGGGGTAGCAAGTCGCACGAGCAGTACTTC. Its translation: CASSLISRGSKSHEQYF.

The chain uses TRBV28 and TRBJ2-7; D unresolved. The V gene's germline CDR1 is MDHEN and CDR2 SYDVKM. CDR3 length: 12 amino acids. V shed 4 bases and J shed 3 bases, with 7 bases lying between them. The CDR3 bases are TGTGCCAGCAGTTCGCAGTACTACGAGCAGTACTTC. It specifies CASSSQYYEQYF.

This clonotype was seen a handful of times. The V gene is TRBV5-1, the J gene TRBJ1-2; D is unresolved. The CDR3 is made up of 13 amino acids. The germline V gene encodes CDR1 SGHRS and CDR2 YFSETQ. The germline V and J ends were trimmed by 4 bases and 8 bases, with 15 bases remaining between them. CDR3 region: CASSEGVSMGYTF. The CDR3 nucleotides read TGCGCCAGCAGCGAGGGCGTATCTATGGGCTACACCTTC. The complete variable domain, with remaining parts taken from reference TRBV5-1 and TRBJ1-2, reads KAGVTQTPRYLIKTRGQQVTLSCSPISGHRSVSWYQQTPGQGLQFLFEYFSETQRNKGNFPGRFSGRQFSNSRSEMNVSTLELGDSALYLCASSEGVSMGYTFGSGTRLTVV.

This clonotype has just a few counts. The chain couples TRBV7-2 to TRBJ2-4, with TRBD1 matching 7 bases. Germline V lookup: CDR1 SGHTA, CDR2 FQGNSA. Trimming removed 4 bases from V and 3 bases from J; junction bases left unmatched: 12. This CDR3 spans 17 amino acids. CDR3 amino acids: CASSSTDRPNSKNIQYF. The CDR3 nucleotides read TGTGCCAGCAGCTCGACGGACAGGCCCAACAGCAAAAACATTCAGTACTTC.

This clonotype was seen a handful of times. The V and J genes are TRBV12-3 or TRBV12-4 and TRBJ1-2, with a possible D match to TRBD1 (6 bases). CDR3 length equals 14 residues. With 3 bases removed from V and 5 bases from J, the gap between germline ends came to 13 bases. The CDR3 spells CASSFAGAIYGYTF. DNA for the CDR3: TGTGCCAGCAGTTTCGCGGGGGCAATTTATGGCTACACCTTC.

V is TRBV24-1 and J is TRBJ2-7, with D perhaps given as TRBD1 or TRBD2 (5 bases each). The CDR3 contains 13 residues. Trimming stripped 7 bases from V and 4 bases from J, with 13 bases between. Germline V gene data show CDR1 as KGHDR and CDR2 as SFDVKD. The DNA of the CDR3 is TGTGCCACCAGCCCTTCGGGACGTTACGAGCAGTACTTC. Translation gives CATSPSGRYEQYF.

The rearrangement joins TRBV6-2 or TRBV6-3 to TRBJ1-5; D remains unclear. Between the trimmed V and J ends, which lost 4 bases and 3 bases, there was a span of 10 bases. This CDR3 contains 14 residues. Germline V gene lookup returns CDR1 MNHEY and CDR2 SVGEGT. The CDR3 loop is CASSLRLANQPQHF. CDR3 nucleotides: TGTGCCAGCAGTTTACGGCTCGCCAATCAGCCCCAGCATTTT.